The clone carrying this TCR beta chain occurred many times. The sample belongs to a study of regulatory T cells in long-lasting Graves disease. On the study more broadly: It was over 5 years of antithyroid drugs, with positive TSH receptor antibodies, that meant persistent Graves' disease.

Specified time point: persistent/refractory GD, antithyroid drugs over 5 years with positive TRAb. Preparation of the TCR library used RNA extracted from PBMCs. An endocrinology department in Xi'an, China, recruited the patients. The CDR3 is 15 residues long. Germline CDR1 and CDR2: SGHTA and FQGNSA. The trim removed 1 base at V and 5 bases at J, leaving 4 bases unmatched. Investigators prepared the TCR beta libraries by applying iRepertoire HTBI primers and Arm-PCR of CDR3 regions. A single record per CDR3 protein comes from TCRdb applying MiXCR to the multiplex PCR reads. The sample records 500,000 to 700,000 distinct CDR3 sequences, around 30% being singletons.

The sequences come from peripheral blood mononuclear cells (PBMCs), collected when the disease was refractory, from a patient treated with antithyroid drugs. The chain has TRBV7-2 and TRBJ1-2; 10 bases fit TRBD1. The sequence was collected from a female donor with Graves disease. CDR3 nucleotides: TGTGCCAGCAGCTTAGTAGGGACAGGGGATTATGGCTACACCTTC. This sequence encodes CASSLVGTGDYGYTF. Supplemented by reference TRBV7-2 and TRBJ1-2, the full variable domain reads GAGVSQSPSNKVTEKGKDVELRCDPISGHTALYWYRQSLGQGLEFLIYFQGNSAPDKSGLPSDRFSAERTGGSVSTLTIQRTQQEDSAVYLCASSLVGTGDYGYTFGSGTRLTVV.